The source of this T cell receptor beta chain is a study of blood T cell repertoires in COVID-19. About the research overall: Both acute and convalescent COVID-19 samples were obtained from the United States, Italy and Spain. PBMCs, B-cell-depleted T cells, or T cells were the source of the cDNA or gDNA that made up the material.

This clone was seen only once. In the authors' workflow: The assay estimated nucleated cells by amplifying reference gene primers. The protocol was immunoSEQ multiplex PCR, while the TCRdb copy is restricted to in-frame clones and leaves out a portion. The V and J calls and clone size are taken from that table; D and trimming were inferred from the DNA. The sample has around 71,000 clones, about 80% seen once. J was trimmed by 5 bases and V by 1 base; bases with no gene match: 9. Per the germline V gene, CDR1 is MGHRA and CDR2 is YSYEKL. CDR3 length: 16 amino acids. The sequenced sample was peripheral blood. This rearrangement joins TRBV4-1 to TRBJ2-7, with 9 positions matching TRBD1. The sequence came from a man between 65 and 80 years old with acute or convalescent COVID-19. The CDR3 is CASSQVGGTGYDEQYF. In DNA, the CDR3 is TGCGCCAGCAGCCAAGTTGGGGGGACAGGGTATGACGAGCAGTACTTC.